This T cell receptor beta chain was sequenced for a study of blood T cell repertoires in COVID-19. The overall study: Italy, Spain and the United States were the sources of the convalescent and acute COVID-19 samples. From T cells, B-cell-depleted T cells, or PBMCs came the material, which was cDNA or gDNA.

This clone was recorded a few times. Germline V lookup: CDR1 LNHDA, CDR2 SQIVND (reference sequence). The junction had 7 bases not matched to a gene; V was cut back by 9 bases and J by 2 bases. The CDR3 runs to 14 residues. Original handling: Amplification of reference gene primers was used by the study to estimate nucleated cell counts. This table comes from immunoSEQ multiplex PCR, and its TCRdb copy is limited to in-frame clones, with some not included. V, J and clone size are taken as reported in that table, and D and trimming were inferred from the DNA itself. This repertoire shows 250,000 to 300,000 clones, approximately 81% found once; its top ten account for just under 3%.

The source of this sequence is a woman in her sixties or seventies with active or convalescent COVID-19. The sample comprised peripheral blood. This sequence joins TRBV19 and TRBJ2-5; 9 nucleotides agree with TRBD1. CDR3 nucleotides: TGTGCCAGCAATACACAGGGGGCGCAAGAGACCCAGTACTTC. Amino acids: CASNTQGAQETQYF.